The following is a T cell receptor (beta chain) sequence with its context. Its cognate antigen is unknown. Produced via immunoSEQ multiplex PCR; TCRdb's table is partial and in-frame only. Counted here are around 700,000 clones, 73% occurring once; the ten biggest clones make up 1.5% to 2%. This sample is part of a study of shared clonotypes between healthy human individuals. Study-level results: Naive CD4 clonotypes were shared across a handful of donors at around 5%.

From germline, CDR1 is SGHKS and CDR2 YYEKEE (reference sequence). The CDR3 consists of 15 residues. Trimming removed 2 bases from V and 2 bases from J, with 10 bases in between. The sequence was obtained from a woman aged 30 to 39 in good health. The J gene is TRBJ2-2, the V gene TRBV5-5; either TRBD1 or TRBD2 may fit D (5 bases each). Sequencing was done on a sample of memory CD4+ T cells sorted from blood. Sample subset: CD45RA-negative fraction. The CDR3 protein is CASSFMGTNTGELFF. CDR3 nucleotide sequence: TGTGCCAGCAGCTTCATGGGGACCAACACCGGGGAGCTGTTTTTT.